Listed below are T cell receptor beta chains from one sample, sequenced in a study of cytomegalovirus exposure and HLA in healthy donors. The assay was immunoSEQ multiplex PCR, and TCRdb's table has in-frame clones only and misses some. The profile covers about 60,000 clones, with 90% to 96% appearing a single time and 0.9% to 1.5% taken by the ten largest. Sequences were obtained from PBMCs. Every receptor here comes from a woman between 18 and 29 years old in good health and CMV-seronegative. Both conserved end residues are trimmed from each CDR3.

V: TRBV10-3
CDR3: AISPDSYQPQH

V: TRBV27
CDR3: ASSATGGQPQH

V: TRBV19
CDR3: ASTMGGWGENEQY

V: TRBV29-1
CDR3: SAQAGGIEQY

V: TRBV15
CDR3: ATSRWGLGLAGHTDTQY

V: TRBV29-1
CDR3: SVTGTGANVLT

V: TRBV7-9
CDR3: ASSRPPGTSGNTDTQY

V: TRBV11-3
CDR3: ASSLSGGEQF

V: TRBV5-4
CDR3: ASSFGPDTEAF

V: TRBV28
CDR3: ASSLTVSSYEQY

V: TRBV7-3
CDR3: ASSLLGLYNEQF

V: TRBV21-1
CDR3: ASSKGQGPYEQY

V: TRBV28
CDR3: ASSLPPQGPEAF

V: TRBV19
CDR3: ASSMGQLYSNQPQH

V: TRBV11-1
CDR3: ASSSGQNYGYT